The T cell receptor (beta chain) described here comes from a study of blood T cell repertoires in COVID-19. Study as a whole: COVID-19 samples from acute and convalescent phases originated in the United States, Italy and Spain. Sources were T cells, B-cell-depleted T cells, or PBMCs; the material itself was cDNA or gDNA.

Germline V gene sequence: CDR1 ENHRY, CDR2 SYGVKD. The V gene end was trimmed by 6 bases and the J gene end by 6 bases; junction bases not matched to a gene: 5. This CDR3 has 14 residues. Per the study methods: Reference gene primers were amplified, and this amplification served to estimate nucleated cell counts. Assay: immunoSEQ multiplex PCR; the TCRdb copy retains only in-frame clones and omits some. V and J calls and clone size are as listed in that table; D and trimming were resolved from the DNA. The data contain about 100,000 clones, about 85% of them seen just once; the ten biggest clones take up roughly 13%.

Sequenced input: peripheral blood. This chain connects TRBV10-3 to TRBJ1-2, with 12 positions matching TRBD1. The TCR originated in a human donor in a cohort sampled during active COVID-19. CDR3 loop: CAISRDRGQNGYTF. CDR3 DNA: TGTGCCATCAGCAGGGACAGGGGGCAGAATGGCTACACCTTC.